A single sample gave rise to the 26 T cell receptor beta chains below, sequenced in a study of blood T cell repertoires in COVID-19. The repertoire was sequenced with immunoSEQ multiplex PCR; TCRdb's copy has only in-frame clones and lacks some. The sample records 110,000 or so clones, 70% to 80% being singletons. Sequencing input: peripheral blood. Every receptor here comes from a man aged 65 to 85 with acute or convalescent COVID-19.

The V and J genes are TRBV19 and TRBJ2-5; possibly TRBD2 for D (6 bases). The CDR3 loop spans 14 amino acids. CDR1 is LNHDA and CDR2 is SQIVND in the germline V gene (reference sequence). Trimming took off 5 bases at V and 5 bases at J, with 15 bases between the two ends. CDR3 coding DNA: TGTGCCAGTAGTGGCGGGGCCGCGGGGGAGACCCAGTACTTC. Amino acids: CASSGGAAGETQYF.

The chain recombines TRBV10-2 with TRBJ1-2; D unresolved. In germline, CDR1 is WSHSY, CDR2 SAAADI. Trimming removed 3 bases from V and 3 bases from J, with 26 bases in between. The CDR3 is made up of 19 amino acids. The CDR3 is CASSDGPDTFAPGDYGYTF. The CDR3 DNA reads TGCGCCAGCAGTGATGGGCCCGACACGTTCGCCCCCGGCGACTATGGCTACACCTTC.

The CDR3 nucleotides read TGTGCCAGCAGCACCACAGGGAACACTGAAGCTTTCTTT. It yields the protein CASSTTGNTEAFF. The chain is built from TRBV12-3 or TRBV12-4 and TRBJ1-1; D may be TRBD1 (5 bases). This CDR3 has 13 amino acids. V gave up 6 bases and J gave up 1 base, with 9 bases separating them.

This clone appeared once. J is TRBJ2-1 and V is TRBV5-1; possibly TRBD1 for D (5 bases). The germline V gene has CDR1 SGHRS and CDR2 YFSETQ. This CDR3 is 14 amino acids long. V lost 0 bases, J lost 4 bases, and 8 bases lay in between. CDR3 sequence: CASSLGQQYNEQFF. The CDR3 DNA reads as TGCGCCAGCAGCTTGGGACAGCAATACAATGAGCAGTTCTTC.

Points on this clone: Because the CDR3 is missing its conserved closing phenylalanine or tryptophan, this is likely a read error. It is unclear where the CDR3 begins or ends on the DNA, so no DNA is shown, and the CDR3 is as TCRdb lists it. V usage is TRBV19 and J usage is TRBJ1-1; the DNA was not used to check the table's D call, TRBD1. The CDR3 is made up of 13 amino acids, end residues included. Germline CDR1 LNHDA, CDR2 SQIVND (reference sequence). The CDR3 sequence: CASKLAGTGLIEL.

This chain joins TRBV21-1 and TRBJ1-2; the table's D gene call, TRBD1, was not cross checked with the DNA. TRBV21-1 is recorded as a pseudogene. The CDR3 sequence is 23 residues long. The CDR3 DNA sequence: TGTGCCAGCAGGAGAGGGGGTATTCCGTCCCTGTGGACCCATCTTCCTTTTAACTATGGCTACACCTTC. Amino acid sequence: CASRRGGIPSLWTHLPFNYGYTF.

The chain combines TRBV19 with TRBJ2-2, with 8 bases aligning to TRBD1. Germline CDR1 reads LNHDA; CDR2 reads SQIVND (reference sequence). CDR3 length equals 17 residues. V lost 3 bases and J lost 5; bases outside the gene matches: 11. CDR3 DNA: TGTGCCAGTAGTATCCTAAGGCAGGGGACAGGTACCGGGGAGCTGTTTTTT. Amino acid sequence: CASSILRQGTGTGELFF. Combining the CDR3 with reference TRBV19 and TRBJ2-2 gives the whole variable domain DGGITQSPKYLFRKEGQNVTLSCEQNLNHDAMYWYRQDPGQGLRLIYYSQIVNDFQKGDIAEGYSVSREKKESFPLTVTSAQKNPTAFYLCASSILRQGTGTGELFFGEGSRLTVL.

This clone appeared once. The V and J genes are TRBV6-6 and TRBJ2-7, with 12 bases identical to TRBD2. CDR3 length: 12 amino acids. The germline V gene encodes CDR1 MNHNY and CDR2 SVGAGI (reference sequence). V was pared by 7 bases and J by 8 bases, with 3 bases of the junction left unmatched. CDR3 in amino acids: CASNGLAGQQYF. CDR3 DNA: TGTGCCAGCAACGGACTAGCGGGACAGCAGTACTTC.

CDR3 loop: CASSPGQGRGADTQYF. CDR3 nucleotide sequence: TGCGCCAGCAGCCCGGGACAGGGAAGGGGAGCAGATACGCAGTATTTT. The gene calls are TRBV5-1 and TRBJ2-3; 9 nucleotides line up with TRBD1. The J segment lost 4 bases and the V segment lost 4 bases, leaving 10 bases of the junction unmatched. Germline CDR1 SGHRS, CDR2 YFSETQ. The CDR3 contains 16 residues.

In this sample, this clone turned up a few times. The chain carries TRBV3-1 (or the pseudogene TRBV3-2) and TRBJ1-1; D may be TRBD1 (6 bases). Between the trimmed V and J ends, which lost 5 bases and 1 base, there was a span of 8 bases. CDR3 length: 13 residues. Germline CDR1 reads LGHDT; CDR2 reads YNNKEL (reference sequence). The CDR3 sequence: CASSWGRNTEAFF. Here the CDR3 DNA reads TGTGCCAGCAGCTGGGGGCGGAACACTGAAGCTTTCTTT.

The rearrangement links TRBV6-2 or TRBV6-3 to TRBJ2-7; unclear D gene. Per germline, CDR1 MNHEY and CDR2 SVGEGT. The CDR3 has 14 residues. V gave up 2 bases and J gave up 2 bases, with 10 bases separating them. The DNA for the CDR3 is TGTGCCAGCAGTTACGACGCGGCCACCTACGAGCAGTACTTC. It codes for CASSYDAATYEQYF.

This chain uses TRBV7-7 with TRBJ2-1, with TRBD1 identical over 9 bases. The V gene end was trimmed by 7 bases and the J gene end by 10 bases; junction bases not matched to a gene: 5. The CDR3 totals 12 residues. Germline CDR1 reads SSHAT; CDR2 reads FNYEAQ (reference sequence). CDR3 region: CASKAGTGEQFF. In DNA form, the CDR3 reads TGTGCCAGCAAAGCCGGGACAGGGGAGCAGTTCTTC. Variable domain in full (rest from reference TRBV7-7 and TRBJ2-1): GAGVSQSPRYKVTKRGQDVTLRCDPISSHATLYWYQQALGQGPEFLTYFNYEAQPDKSGLPSDRFSAERPEGSISTLTIQRTEQRDSAMYRCASKAGTGEQFFGPGTRLTVL.

The chain has TRBV9 and TRBJ2-3; 11 bases are shared with TRBD1. This CDR3 contains 14 residues. V was pared by 5 bases and J by 5 bases, with 4 bases of the junction left unmatched. Looked up from germline, CDR1 is SGDLS and CDR2 is YYNGEE. CDR3 residues: CASSGQGARDTQYF. DNA of the CDR3: TGTGCCAGCAGTGGACAGGGGGCGCGAGATACGCAGTATTTT.

The chain has TRBV18 and TRBJ1-4; D is possibly TRBD1 (5 bases). This CDR3 has 17 amino acids. Germline loops: CDR1 KGHSH, CDR2 LQKENI. The V end lost 1 base, the J end lost 8 bases, and 20 bases lay between the germline ends. The CDR3 protein is CASSPLQLTGGGEKLFF. The CDR3 DNA reads TGTGCCAGCTCACCACTTCAACTTACCGGGGGAGGCGAAAAACTGTTTTTT.

Comment on this clone: The sample holds other DNA sequences that translate to the same CDR3. The genes are TRBV5-1 and TRBJ2-1, with D unclear. The CDR3 length is 16 residues. V lost 0 bases to trimming and J lost 0 bases, with 10 bases between them. The germline gives CDR1 SGHRS, CDR2 YFSETQ. CDR3 region: CASSLAGLSSYNEQFF. The CDR3 coding sequence is TGCGCCAGCAGCTTGGCCGGTCTGAGCTCCTACAATGAGCAGTTCTTC.

This clone was observed a few times. The chain couples TRBV14 to TRBJ1-1; no firm D call. V was trimmed by 1 base and J by 1 base, leaving 7 bases between them. The CDR3 has 14 residues. From germline, CDR1 is SGHDN and CDR2 FVKESK. The CDR3 DNA reads as TGTGCCAGCAGCCAAGTGGCAGGGAACACTGAAGCTTTCTTT. It encodes CASSQVAGNTEAFF.

This clone was detected only a few times. The V gene is TRBV24-1, the J gene TRBJ1-1; 7 nucleotides agree with TRBD1. The CDR3 has 17 residues. Germline CDR1 KGHDR, CDR2 SFDVKD. Trimming removed 0 bases from V and 4 bases from J; junction bases left unmatched: 10. The CDR3 protein is CATSDLWVRGIGTEAFF. The CDR3 bases are TGTGCCACCAGTGATTTGTGGGTCAGGGGGATAGGCACTGAAGCTTTCTTT.

CDR3 coding DNA: TGTGCCAGCAGCTTAGGGTCCGGCGGCTACGAGCAGTACTTC. The encoded protein is CASSLGSGGYEQYF. The chain combines TRBV7-2 with TRBJ2-7; D not resolved. With 1 base removed from V and 3 bases from J, the gap between germline ends came to 10 bases. The germline CDR1 and CDR2 sequences are SGHTA and FQGNSA. There are 14 residues in the CDR3.

V usage is TRBV18 and J usage is TRBJ1-4, with D perhaps TRBD1 (6 bases). This CDR3 has 14 residues. Trimming cost V 3 bases and J 4 bases, with 9 bases left between them. Germline V CDR1 and CDR2: KGHSH, LQKENI. The CDR3 nucleotides are TGTGCCAGCTCACCCACAGGGAATAATGAAAAACTGTTTTTT. Translated, it gives CASSPTGNNEKLFF.

In regard to this clone: Germline and junction disagree at one end, which may indicate a read error. The V call is TRBV5-4, the J call TRBJ2-7; possible D gene TRBD1, 8 bases. This CDR3 contains 13 residues. Looked up from germline, CDR1 is SGHNT and CDR2 is YYREEE (reference sequence). CDR3 coding DNA: TGTGCCAGCAGCCAGGGAGGGCGGGACAGGCATCATTTC. Translating it yields CASSQGGRDRHHF.

V gene TRBV29-1 combines with J gene TRBJ1-6; TRBD1 is a possible D gene (5 bases). Germline assignment: CDR1 SQVTM and CDR2 ANQGSEA. Trimming stripped 7 bases from V and 4 bases from J, with 11 bases between. The CDR3 consists of 13 residues. The CDR3, as DNA: TGCAGCGCCCGACAGTTTTATAATTCACCCCTCCACTTT. It encodes CSARQFYNSPLHF.

Only one count was recorded for this clone. CDR3 sequence: CSVDWGQGWAEAFF. CDR3 nucleotide sequence: TGCAGCGTTGACTGGGGACAGGGGTGGGCCGAAGCTTTCTTT. The J gene is TRBJ1-1, the V gene TRBV29-1; the match to TRBD1 covers 10 bases. With V trimmed by 3 bases and J by 8 bases, 9 bases remained unmatched. The CDR3 runs to 14 residues. The germline gives CDR1 SQVTM, CDR2 ANQGSEA.

This chain uses TRBV5-1 with TRBJ2-5; D is undetermined. This CDR3 comprises 13 residues. CDR1 and CDR2 from the germline V gene are SGHRS and YFSETQ. V shed 4 bases and J shed 2 bases, with 9 bases lying between them. CDR3 protein: CASSPGLQETQYF. The CDR3 DNA follows: TGCGCCAGCAGCCCGGGTTTGCAAGAGACCCAGTACTTC.

The CDR3 loop is CASSHTHRGKHQPQHF. The CDR3 DNA sequence: TGCGCCAGCAGCCACACCCACAGGGGGAAACATCAGCCCCAGCATTTT. This chain uses TRBV4-1 with TRBJ1-5, with 8 bases fitting TRBD1. The germline V gene has CDR1 MGHRA and CDR2 YSYEKL. CDR3 length: 16 amino acids. The V gene end was trimmed by 3 bases and the J gene end by 5 bases; junction bases not matched to a gene: 9.

The chain recombines TRBV5-4 with TRBJ2-3; 10 bases agree with TRBD2. The CDR3 has 17 amino acids. Germline lookup yields CDR1 SGHNT and CDR2 YYREEE (reference sequence). J gave up 0 bases and V 3 bases, and 7 bases lay outside the gene matches. The CDR3 region is CASSSPLTSGSTDTQYF. The CDR3 DNA is TGTGCCAGCAGCTCACCGTTGACTAGCGGGAGCACAGATACGCAGTATTTT.

The chain carries TRBV12-3 or TRBV12-4 and TRBJ1-2; D not resolved. Trimming left V 2 bases short and J 7 bases short, with 5 bases between. This CDR3 comprises 11 residues. The CDR3 coding sequence is TGTGCCAGCAGTTTATCTCTTGGCTACACCTTC. Translated: CASSLSLGYTF.